The 21 T cell receptor beta chains given below trace back to one sample, sequenced in a study of cytomegalovirus exposure and HLA in healthy donors. 13 Jbeta primers and 60 Vbeta primers were used for the PCR. TCRdb's table, derived via immunoSEQ multiplex PCR, lists solely in-frame clones and lacks some. The sample comprises under 200,000 clones, about four fifths of which are singletons, and 1.7% rests with the top ten. Source material: PBMCs. The origin of the receptors is a man between 35 and 55 years old in good health and CMV-seropositive.

The rearrangement uses TRBV4-1 and TRBJ2-3, with 8 bases lining up with TRBD2. With 9 bases clipped from V and 2 bases from J, the junction kept 10 bases outside the gene matches. The CDR3 runs to 15 residues. Germline V gives CDR1 MGHRA, CDR2 YSYEKL. This chain's CDR3 is CASQPLAGDTDTQYF. The DNA for the CDR3 is TGCGCCAGTCAACCCCTAGCGGGCGACACAGATACGCAGTATTTT.

The chain couples TRBV30 to TRBJ2-7; TRBD2 matches 8 bases. Trimming took 0 bases from V and 1 from J; bases not matched to a gene: 5. The germline CDR1 and CDR2 sequences are GTSNPN and SVGIG (reference sequence). The CDR3 is made up of 15 amino acids. The CDR3, as DNA: TGTGCCTGGAGTGTCGGACTAGCCCAATCCTACGAGCAGTACTTC. Translation: CAWSVGLAQSYEQYF.

The rearrangement joins TRBV6-5 to TRBJ2-3; D possibly corresponds to TRBD2 (6 bases). The CDR3 totals 16 residues. The V and J ends lost 2 bases and 4 bases respectively, with 16 bases between them. CDR1 is MNHEY and CDR2 is SVGAGI in the germline V gene. The CDR3: CASSYPAPSGADTQYF. CDR3 sequence (DNA): TGTGCCAGCAGTTACCCAGCTCCCTCGGGGGCAGATACGCAGTATTTT.

This clone occurred a few times. The gene calls are TRBV27 and TRBJ2-7; 12 bases match TRBD2. Looked up from germline, CDR1 is MNHEY and CDR2 is SMNVEV (reference sequence). This CDR3 has 17 amino acids. Germline trimming cut 3 bases from V and 3 bases from J; bases unmatched to any gene: 9. The DNA for the CDR3 is TGTGCCAGCAGTTTCTCTAGCGGGAGGGCCTACCTCTACGAGCAGTACTTC. Its protein is CASSFSSGRAYLYEQYF.

In its sample, this clone was seen a few times. V and J are TRBV6-5 and TRBJ1-2; D ambiguous. The ends were cut back, 2 bases at V and 3 bases at J, with 7 bases in the middle. The V gene's germline CDR1 is MNHEY and CDR2 SVGAGI. The CDR3 covers 13 residues. The CDR3 bases are TGTGCCAGCAGTTACGGGGAGGACTATGGCTACACCTTC. Encoded protein: CASSYGEDYGYTF.

J is TRBJ1-2 and V is TRBV28; the D gene is possibly TRBD1 (5 bases). The CDR3 is 13 residues long. Germline CDR1 MDHEN, CDR2 SYDVKM. V was shortened by 7 bases and J by 4 bases, with 13 bases between the two germline ends. This chain's CDR3 is CASTSTVGYGYTF. The CDR3 region has the DNA TGTGCCAGCACCTCGACAGTGGGCTATGGCTACACCTTC.

This chain's CDR3 is CASSQGLAIYEQYF. In DNA, the CDR3 is TGTGCCAGCAGCCAGGGACTAGCTATCTACGAGCAGTACTTC. The chain joins TRBV9 to TRBJ2-7, with 9 bases lining up with TRBD2. The CDR3 spans 14 residues. Trimming cost V 4 bases and J 3 bases; bases outside gene matches: 5. The V gene's germline CDR1 is SGDLS and CDR2 YYNGEE.

The rearrangement uses TRBV7-9 and TRBJ1-4; D is undetermined. In germline, CDR1 is SEHNR, CDR2 FQNEAQ (reference sequence). There are 14 residues in the CDR3. Trimming pared 4 bases from V and 4 bases from J, leaving 10 bases between. The CDR3 protein is CASSSGSGNEKLFF. As DNA, the CDR3 is TGTGCCAGCAGCTCGGGGAGTGGTAATGAAAAACTGTTTTTT. Variable domain in full (rest from reference TRBV7-9 and TRBJ1-4): DTGVSQNPRHKITKRGQNVTFRCDPISEHNRLYWYRQTLGQGPEFLTYFQNEAQLEKSRLLSDRFSAERPKGSFSTLEIQRTEQGDSAMYLCASSSGSGNEKLFFGSGTQLSVL.

The chain uses TRBV13 and TRBJ1-4, with a tentative D call TRBD1 (6 bases). Trimming removed 4 bases at V and 4 bases at J, with 22 bases between. Per the germline V gene, CDR1 is PRHDT and CDR2 is FYEKMQ (reference sequence). CDR3 length: 18 residues. CDR3 nucleotides: TGTGCCAGCAGCTGGTTAAGCAGAGGGCCAGGGGATAATGAAAAACTGTTTTTT. Protein sequence: CASSWLSRGPGDNEKLFF.

This chain uses TRBV6-4 with TRBJ2-1; tentatively, D is TRBD1 (6 bases). Trimming removed 6 bases from V and 6 bases from J, with 15 bases in between. Germline V gives CDR1 MRHNA, CDR2 SNTAGT. This CDR3 spans 14 amino acids. This chain's CDR3 is CASSVGAEFNEQFF. The CDR3 DNA reads as TGTGCCAGCAGCGTGGGGGCAGAATTCAATGAGCAGTTCTTC.

This sequence joins TRBV29-1 and TRBJ2-7; 7 bases fit TRBD1. The CDR3 loop spans 13 amino acids. The J segment lost 1 base and the V segment lost 4 bases, leaving 4 bases of the junction unmatched. Germline values: CDR1 SQVTM, CDR2 ANQGSEA. This CDR3 is CSVGQGASYEQYF. The CDR3 DNA sequence: TGCAGCGTTGGACAGGGTGCTTCCTACGAGCAGTACTTC.

The V and J genes are TRBV2 and TRBJ1-2; D perhaps matches TRBD1 (5 bases). The germline gives CDR1 SNHLY, CDR2 FYNNEI. CDR3 size: 14 residues. V lost 4 bases and J lost 7, with 16 bases in between. CDR3: CASSVRDGGFGYTF. The CDR3 DNA follows: TGTGCCAGCAGTGTTCGGGACGGGGGATTTGGCTACACCTTC.

The chain employs TRBV6-5 and TRBJ2-1, with D possibly being TRBD2 (6 bases). The CDR3 length is 16 residues. V was cut by 0 bases and J by 7 bases, with 16 bases left in between. Germline CDR1 and CDR2: MNHEY and SVGAGI. CDR3 residues: CASSYSGAGWGNEQFF. In DNA form, the CDR3 reads TGTGCCAGCAGTTACTCTGGCGCGGGATGGGGGAATGAGCAGTTCTTC.

This chain connects TRBV5-1 to TRBJ1-6; D not certain. Trimming took 1 base from V and 7 from J, leaving 9 bases between them. Germline assignment: CDR1 SGHRS and CDR2 YFSETQ. The CDR3 contains 14 residues. The DNA of the CDR3 is TGCGCCAGCAGCTTGTTGCAGTCGAATTCACCCCTCCACTTT. Encoded protein: CASSLLQSNSPLHF.

The chain employs TRBV19 and TRBJ1-5; TRBD1 agrees at 7 bases. Trimming removed 6 bases from V and 1 base from J; junction bases left unmatched: 6. The CDR3 is 15 amino acids. The germline V gene has CDR1 LNHDA and CDR2 SQIVND (reference sequence). CDR3 nucleotides: TGTGCCAGTAGCGACAGGGCAGGGAGCAATCAGCCCCAGCATTTT. This encodes CASSDRAGSNQPQHF.

This sequence joins TRBV10-3 and TRBJ2-5, with 7 bases fitting TRBD2. The J segment lost 5 bases and the V segment lost 2 bases, leaving 14 bases of the junction unmatched. Per the germline V gene, CDR1 is ENHRY and CDR2 is SYGVKD. The CDR3 consists of 17 residues. CDR3 sequence (DNA): TGTGCCATCAGTGAGCGGGGCGGGGGAAAGGGCGATGAGACCCAGTACTTC. Its protein is CAISERGGGKGDETQYF.

This sequence joins TRBV7-2 and TRBJ2-6, with D possibly being TRBD1 (5 bases). V shed 6 bases and J shed 2 bases, with 11 bases lying between them. The CDR3 has 15 residues. Germline V gene sequence: CDR1 SGHTA, CDR2 FQGNSA. CDR3 in amino acids: CASRPVGAGANVLTF. In DNA form, the CDR3 reads TGTGCCAGCAGACCCGTAGGGGCTGGGGCCAACGTCCTGACTTTC.

V is TRBV4-1 and J is TRBJ2-5; tentative D call: TRBD1 (6 bases). The germline CDR1 and CDR2 sequences are MGHRA and YSYEKL. Trimming stripped 0 bases from V and 2 bases from J, with 10 bases between. CDR3 length equals 15 residues. CDR3 bases: TGCGCCAGCAGCCAAGATCAAGGGGGTCAAGAGACCCAGTACTTC. Residues: CASSQDQGGQETQYF.

This clone was recorded only once. The chain recombines TRBV2 with TRBJ1-6, with TRBD1 matching 10 bases. V shed 3 bases and J 6 bases; nucleotides not matched to a gene: 2. The length of the CDR3 is 15 residues. From germline, CDR1 is SNHLY and CDR2 FYNNEI. In nucleotides, the CDR3 is TGTGCCAGCAGTGATGGGGACAGGGGTAATTCACCCCTCCACTTT. This translates into CASSDGDRGNSPLHF.

V and J are TRBV30 and TRBJ1-2, with D uncertain. Trimming pared 2 bases from V and 3 bases from J, leaving 7 bases between. Germline CDR1 reads GTSNPN; CDR2 reads SVGIG (reference sequence). This CDR3 region has 12 residues. The CDR3 protein is CAWSTNDYGYTF. The CDR3 DNA reads TGTGCCTGGAGTACAAATGACTATGGCTACACCTTC.

The rearrangement links TRBV7-2 to TRBJ2-5, with 7 bases that match TRBD1. The ends lost 5 bases at V and 4 bases at J; junction bases unmatched: 7. This CDR3 comprises 14 residues. CDR1 is SGHTA, CDR2 FQGNSA, per germline. As DNA, the CDR3 is TGTGCCAGCAGCCTAATAGGGGGCTTAGAGACCCAGTACTTC. Translating gives CASSLIGGLETQYF.